The next 25 T cell receptor beta chains were all read from a single sample in a study of cytomegalovirus exposure and HLA in healthy donors. This table comes from immunoSEQ multiplex PCR, and its TCRdb copy is limited to in-frame clones, with some not included. The data contain about 140,000 clones, 80% to 95% of them singletons. The sample comprised PBMCs. These receptors came from a man aged 18 to 30 in good health and CMV-seronegative.

V usage is TRBV18 and J usage is TRBJ2-3; 10 positions match TRBD2. After removal of 1 base from V and 0 bases from J, the junction contained 13 bases not matched to a gene. Per the germline V gene, CDR1 is KGHSH and CDR2 is LQKENI. The length of the CDR3 is 20 residues. The DNA of the CDR3 is TGTGCCAGCTCACCACTCGGGGCTAGCGGGAGTGGTCGGAGCACAGATACGCAGTATTTT. Its translation: CASSPLGASGSGRSTDTQYF.

This clone was observed a handful of times. The rearrangement uses TRBV19 and TRBJ1-5, with D unresolved. The germline V gene has CDR1 LNHDA and CDR2 SQIVND (reference sequence). The CDR3 is 12 residues long. V lost 8 bases and J 4 bases, leaving 9 bases between the germline ends. The CDR3 loop is CASPYSNQPQHF. As DNA, the CDR3 is TGTGCCAGTCCGTACAGTAATCAGCCCCAGCATTTT.

This clone was seen just once. J is TRBJ2-5 and V is TRBV5-8, with 12 bases that match TRBD2. In germline, CDR1 is SGHTS, CDR2 YDEGEE. V gave up 7 bases and J gave up 3 bases; unmatched junction bases: 10. The CDR3 is made up of 16 amino acids. In DNA form, the CDR3 reads TGTGCCAGCCGAATCGGACTAGCGGGGAACGAAGAGACCCAGTACTTC. It codes for CASRIGLAGNEETQYF.

This sequence joins TRBV19 and TRBJ2-5; D ambiguous. V lost 4 bases to trimming and J lost 4 bases, with 10 bases between them. CDR3 size: 13 residues. Germline CDR1 LNHDA, CDR2 SQIVND (reference sequence). This chain's CDR3 is CASSTPRGETQYF. In nucleotides, the CDR3 is TGTGCCAGTAGTACCCCCCGAGGAGAGACCCAGTACTTC.

Concerning this clone itself: Compared with germline, one end of the junction differs, possibly owing to a read error. This chain uses TRBV5-4 with TRBJ2-1; no clear D. The germline V gene encodes CDR1 SGHNT and CDR2 YYREEE (reference sequence). This CDR3 is built from 13 residues. The DNA of the CDR3 is TGTGCCAGCAGCTCCACACAGAACAATGATCAGTTCTTC. Protein sequence: CASSSTQNNDQFF.

This chain uses TRBV14 with TRBJ1-3; TRBD1 might be the D (5 bases). The V end was cut by 2 bases, the J end by 0 bases, with 8 bases between. Germline V gene sequence: CDR1 SGHDN, CDR2 FVKESK. The CDR3 sequence is 15 residues long. CDR3 sequence (DNA): TGTGCCAGCAGCCAACAGGGAGGCTCTGGAAACACCATATATTTT. Translating it yields CASSQQGGSGNTIYF.

The chain links TRBV9 to TRBJ1-1; 7 bases map to TRBD1. This CDR3 spans 14 amino acids. J lost 5 bases, V lost 4 bases, and 8 bases had no gene match. Germline CDR1 reads SGDLS; CDR2 reads YYNGEE. The CDR3 DNA follows: TGTGCCAGCAGCCAAACAGGGGTCATGACTGAAGCTTTCTTT. Translating gives CASSQTGVMTEAFF.

J is TRBJ1-4 and V is TRBV9; 8 positions agree with TRBD1. CDR3 length: 17 amino acids. Trimming removed 0 bases from V and 4 bases from J; junction bases left unmatched: 8. In germline, CDR1 is SGDLS, CDR2 YYNGEE. Here the CDR3 reads CASSVEQGQGFNEKLFF. For the CDR3, the DNA is TGTGCCAGCAGCGTAGAGCAAGGACAGGGTTTTAATGAAAAACTGTTTTTT.

The chain is built from TRBV6-5 and TRBJ1-2; a possible D gene is TRBD1 (5 bases). The CDR3 consists of 12 residues. The germline CDR1 and CDR2 sequences are MNHEY and SVGAGI. The V end was cut by 2 bases, the J end by 8 bases, with 9 bases between. CDR3 coding DNA: TGTGCCAGCAGTTACGTTGGGGGGGGCTACACCTTC. This sequence encodes CASSYVGGGYTF.

Concerning this clone itself: The sample has other DNA sequences that encode this CDR3 too. V is TRBV5-1 and J is TRBJ2-1; TRBD2 matches 14 bases. Germline CDR1 reads SGHRS; CDR2 reads YFSETQ. The junction had 5 bases not matched to a gene; V was cut back by 4 bases and J by 8 bases. The CDR3 extends over 15 amino acids. The CDR3: CASSMGLAGVDEQFF. DNA of the CDR3: TGCGCCAGCAGCATGGGACTAGCGGGAGTGGATGAGCAGTTCTTC.

The chain has TRBV5-3 and TRBJ2-3; TRBD1 matches at 7 bases. TRBV5-3 is marked as an open reading frame, function uncertain. CDR3 length equals 16 residues. The V gene end was trimmed by 4 bases and the J gene end by 0 bases; junction bases not matched to a gene: 8. The CDR3 region is CARSPRQGPSTDTQYF. Here the CDR3 DNA reads TGTGCCAGAAGCCCGCGACAGGGCCCGAGCACAGATACGCAGTATTTT.

The CDR3 protein is CASSVSGANSGNTIYF. The CDR3 bases are TGTGCCAGCAGCGTATCTGGGGCGAACTCTGGAAACACCATATATTTT. This chain connects TRBV9 to TRBJ1-3, with D perhaps TRBD1 (5 bases). The V gene lost 1 base and the J gene lost 0 bases, with 11 bases spanning the gap. The CDR3 has 16 residues. From germline, CDR1 is SGDLS and CDR2 YYNGEE.

The rearrangement joins TRBV14 to TRBJ1-2, with D possibly matching TRBD1 (6 bases). The CDR3 runs to 12 residues. Germline V gene lookup returns CDR1 SGHDN and CDR2 FVKESK. The germline V and J ends were trimmed by 1 base and 8 bases, with 8 bases remaining between them. The CDR3 nucleotides are TGTGCCAGCAGCCAAGCAGGGGCCGGCTACACCTTC. Protein: CASSQAGAGYTF.

This chain links TRBV4-3 with TRBJ2-3, with 10 nucleotides matching TRBD1. Unmatched junction bases numbered 15, after V lost 5 bases and J lost 10 bases. This CDR3 spans 16 amino acids. CDR1 and CDR2 from the germline V gene are LGHNA and YSLEER. This CDR3 is CASSKRQGAKLAAQYF. The CDR3 region has the DNA TGCGCCAGCAGCAAGCGACAGGGGGCAAAACTAGCGGCGCAGTATTTT.

V gene TRBV9 combines with J gene TRBJ2-1; 13 bases are shared with TRBD2. Germline assignment: CDR1 SGDLS and CDR2 YYNGEE. This CDR3 comprises 15 residues. Trimming removed 2 bases from V and 8 bases from J; junction bases left unmatched: 4. CDR3 residues: CASSVRTSGSYEQFF. The CDR3 nucleotides are TGTGCCAGCAGCGTGAGGACTAGCGGGAGTTATGAGCAGTTCTTC.

The rearrangement links TRBV9 to TRBJ1-5; the match to TRBD1 covers 10 bases. Germline V gives CDR1 SGDLS, CDR2 YYNGEE. J gave up 7 bases and V 2 bases, and 3 bases lay outside the gene matches. CDR3 length: 14 amino acids. CDR3 in amino acids: CASSVTGGQQPQHF. Written as DNA, the CDR3 is TGTGCCAGCAGCGTGACAGGGGGCCAACAGCCCCAGCATTTT.

V is TRBV6-1 and J is TRBJ1-5; possible D gene TRBD1, 6 bases. The CDR3 totals 15 residues. Germline loops: CDR1 MNHNS, CDR2 SASEGT. Trimming took off 1 base at V and 6 bases at J, with 13 bases between the two ends. The CDR3 DNA is TGTGCCAGCAGTGAAGTACAGGGCAGGCGTCAGCCCCAGCATTTT. Translation: CASSEVQGRRQPQHF.

The chain recombines TRBV5-6 with TRBJ2-2; no reliable D call. The V gene lost 2 bases and the J gene lost 6 bases, with 11 bases spanning the gap. Germline V gene sequence: CDR1 SGHDT, CDR2 YYEEEE. This CDR3 region has 14 residues. This chain's CDR3 is CASSLGRVPGELFF. The CDR3, as DNA: TGTGCCAGCAGCTTAGGCCGGGTGCCCGGGGAGCTGTTTTTT.

This clone was detected a few times. V gene TRBV9 combines with J gene TRBJ2-1, with 7 bases matching TRBD1. The CDR3 runs 14 residues. V lost 4 bases to trimming and J lost 5 bases; unmatched junction nucleotides: 6. CDR1 is SGDLS and CDR2 is YYNGEE in the germline V gene. The CDR3 DNA reads as TGTGCCAGCAGCCCTCACAGGGGCCACAATGAGCAGTTCTTC. Encoded protein: CASSPHRGHNEQFF.

The CDR3 loop is CASSRLAGGSDTQYF. CDR3 sequence (DNA): TGTGCCAGCAGCAGACTAGCGGGAGGTTCAGATACGCAGTATTTT. J is TRBJ2-3 and V is TRBV5-4; 13 bases align to TRBD2. Trimming at V came to 4 bases and at J to 4 bases, leaving 3 bases not matched to a gene. Germline V gives CDR1 SGHNT, CDR2 YYREEE (reference sequence). This CDR3 spans 15 amino acids.

This chain uses TRBV14 with TRBJ2-3; 13 bases align to TRBD2. Trimming removed 4 bases from V and 0 bases from J; junction bases left unmatched: 1. This CDR3 spans 16 amino acids. CDR1 and CDR2 (germline): SGHDN, FVKESK. The CDR3, as DNA: TGTGCCAGCAGCCCGGGACTAGCGGGAAGCACAGATACGCAGTATTTT. This codes for CASSPGLAGSTDTQYF.

This clone was detected only a few times. CDR3 bases: TGTGCCAGTAGTATAGATTTCAGGGACTACGAGCAGTACTTC. The encoded protein is CASSIDFRDYEQYF. The genes are TRBV19 and TRBJ2-7; tentatively, D is TRBD1 (5 bases). This CDR3 has 14 residues. Deletions cut 0 bases from V and 3 bases from J, with 9 bases between. The V gene's germline CDR1 is LNHDA and CDR2 SQIVND (reference sequence).

The chain is built from TRBV5-1 and TRBJ2-7; D not certain. Germline V CDR1 and CDR2: SGHRS, YFSETQ. Trimming took off 0 bases at V and 2 bases at J, with 9 bases between the two ends. The CDR3 runs 14 residues. The CDR3 sequence: CASSLGRFPYEQYF. CDR3 in DNA: TGCGCCAGCAGCTTGGGCCGGTTTCCCTACGAGCAGTACTTC.

J is TRBJ2-7 and V is TRBV5-1; TRBD1 is a possible D gene (5 bases). The CDR3 spans 15 residues. V shed 5 bases and J shed 2 bases, with 17 bases lying between them. The germline V gene has CDR1 SGHRS and CDR2 YFSETQ. Here the CDR3 DNA reads TGCGCCAGCAGGAACAGGTCCCCCAATACCTACGAGCAGTACTTC. Its protein is CASRNRSPNTYEQYF.

The chain uses TRBV5-6 and TRBJ1-5; no clear D gene. With 0 bases removed from V and 5 bases from J, the gap between germline ends came to 3 bases. The CDR3 length is 12 residues. Germline-derived CDR1 and CDR2 are SGHDT and YYEEEE. CDR3 region: CASSLVDQPQHF. DNA for the CDR3: TGTGCCAGCAGCTTGGTCGATCAGCCCCAGCATTTT.